This T cell receptor (beta chain) derives from a study of regulatory T cells in long-lasting Graves disease. This clonotype was counted ten times or more. This CDR3 comprises 14 residues. With V trimmed by 6 bases and J by 4 bases, 5 bases remained unmatched. Time point described: newly diagnosed GD, antithyroid drugs for less than 3 months. Extracted RNA from PBMCs served as the source of the TCR library. In building TCR beta libraries, iRepertoire HTBI primers were used together with Arm-PCR of CDR3 regions. TCRdb passed the multiplex PCR reads through MiXCR, listing each CDR3 protein once. The table includes a few hundred thousand distinct CDR3 sequences, around 15% detected once. These same records also appear under a second study, on T cells in Graves' hyperthyroidism and ophthalmopathy. That publication notes: The TCR CDR3 first-round RT-PCR relied on the HTBI primer set.

The specimen comprised peripheral blood mononuclear cells (PBMCs), sampled at new diagnosis, from a patient treated with antithyroid drugs. The V call is TRBV12-3 or TRBV12-4, the J call TRBJ2-1, with 8 nucleotides matching TRBD2. This receptor was taken from a woman aged 18-30 years with Graves disease. CDR3 nucleotides: TGTGCCAGCAGGCTAGCGGGTTCGTACAATGAGCAGTTCTTC. Translation gives CASRLAGSYNEQFF.